This is a list of T cell receptor beta chains from one sample in a study of blood T cell repertoires in COVID-19. Libraries were prepared by immunoSEQ multiplex PCR; TCRdb keeps only in-frame clonotypes and omits some of them. Among under 200,000 clones listed, roughly 81% were seen once. Sequenced sample: peripheral blood. The source is a woman aged 50 to 65 with COVID-19, enrolled during active disease. The CDR3 runs from the conserved cysteine through the conserved F or W. The D gene is left open where the match is weak. Size values are once, few and many counts, or a class for expanded clones, and some rows have none.

>TRBV6-1|TRBD2|.|TRBJ2-4
CASSDASGGGKQYF
TGTGCCAGCAGTGATGCTAGCGGGGGGGGCAAACAGTACTTC
>TRBV30|.|.|TRBJ1-1
CAWSLRFTEAFF
TGTGCCTGGAGCCTCAGGTTCACTGAAGCTTTCTTT
>TRBV6-5|.|.|TRBJ2-7
CASSYSTGVSYEQYF
TGTGCCAGCAGTTACTCGACGGGGGTATCCTACGAGCAGTACTTC
>TRBV5-6|.|.|TRBJ2-1
CASSRRAGPYYNEQFF
TGTGCCAGCAGCCGCCGAGCGGGCCCCTACTACAATGAGCAGTTCTTC
>TRBV7-2|.|.|TRBJ2-5
CASSPRDYQETQYF
TGTGCCAGCAGCCCCCGGGACTACCAAGAGACCCAGTACTTC
>TRBV13|.|.|TRBJ1-2
CASSSIPQGQGSGYTF
TGTGCCAGCAGCTCAATACCCCAAGGGCAGGGGAGTGGCTACACCTTC
>TRBV4-1|TRBD2|.|TRBJ2-1
CASSQVLAGVSYNEQFF
TGCGCCAGCAGCCAAGTCCTAGCGGGGGTGAGCTACAATGAGCAGTTCTTC
>TRBV10-3|.|.|TRBJ2-7
CAIRLAGATGEQYF
TGTGCGATCCGGTTGGCAGGGGCCACGGGAGAGCAGTACTTC
>TRBV20-1|.|.|TRBJ1-1
CSAPKTAGAFF
TGCAGTGCTCCCAAAACCGCGGGAGCTTTCTTT
>TRBV7-3|.|.|TRBJ2-6
CASSSAGTGANVLTF
TGTGCCAGCAGCTCTGCAGGTACTGGGGCCAACGTCCTGACTTTC
>TRBV28|.|once|TRBJ2-3
CASSLTGPIYTQYF
TGTGCCAGCAGTCTGACTGGCCCAATCTATACGCAGTATTTT
>TRBV27|TRBD2|.|TRBJ2-7
CASSLISGGDYEQYF
TGTGCCAGCAGCCTTATTAGCGGGGGGGATTACGAGCAGTACTTC
>TRBV9|TRBD1|.|TRBJ1-4
CASSKTGGHEKLFF
TGTGCCAGCAGCAAGACAGGGGGACACGAAAAACTGTTTTTT
>TRBV19|TRBD1|.|TRBJ2-7
CASSPDRLYEQYF
TGTGCCAGTAGTCCGGACAGGCTATACGAGCAGTACTTC
>TRBV9|TRBD1|.|TRBJ1-6
CASSVSGTGSSPLHF
TGTGCCAGCAGCGTATCCGGGACAGGGTCTTCACCCCTCCACTTT
>TRBV6-5|.|.|TRBJ1-1
CASSTYNTEAFF
TGTGCCAGCAGTACCTACAACACTGAAGCTTTCTTT
>TRBV3-1/TRBV3-2|.|.|TRBJ2-7
CASSQVQYEQYF
TGTGCCAGCAGCCAAGTGCAGTACGAGCAGTACTTC
>TRBV6-5|TRBD2|.|TRBJ2-2
CASSTTSGGTGELFF
TGTGCCAGCAGTACGACTAGCGGGGGGACCGGGGAGCTGTTTTTT
>TRBV19|.|many|TRBJ2-2
CASSIGRAGELFF
TGTGCCAGTAGTATCGGCAGGGCCGGGGAGCTGTTTTTT
>TRBV19|.|.|TRBJ1-2
CASSIDLSGLRGYTF
TGTGCCAGTAGTATAGATCTTTCAGGCTTGCGTGGCTACACCTTC
>TRBV4-3|.|once|TRBJ2-2
CASSRTGTPNTGELFF
TGCGCCAGCAGCCGTACCGGGACACCGAACACCGGGGAGCTGTTTTTT
>TRBV7-9|TRBD2|.|TRBJ2-1
CASTLAGGNEQFF
TGTGCCAGCACTCTAGCGGGGGGCAATGAGCAGTTCTTC
>TRBV27|TRBD1|once|TRBJ1-2
CASRDRGGGYTF
TGTGCCAGTAGGGACAGGGGGGGTGGCTACACCTTC
>TRBV27|TRBD1|.|TRBJ1-4
CASSLQGANEKLFF
TGTGCCAGCAGTTTACAGGGGGCTAATGAAAAACTGTTTTTT
>TRBV4-1|.|.|TRBJ2-2
CASSQLAHTGELFF
TGCGCCAGCAGCCAACTAGCGCACACCGGGGAGCTGTTTTTT
>TRBV10-3|.|.|TRBJ2-7
CAISDRTSTYEQYF
TGTGCCATCAGTGATAGAACTTCCACCTACGAGCAGTACTTC
>TRBV15|.|.|TRBJ2-2
CATSPGVSGELFF
TGTGCCACCAGCCCAGGGGTGAGCGGGGAGCTGTTTTTT
>TRBV6-1|TRBD1|.|TRBJ2-6
CASSERRDRDSGANVLTF
TGTGCCAGCAGTGAAAGGCGGGACAGGGATTCTGGGGCCAACGTCCTGACTTTC
>TRBV18|TRBD1|.|TRBJ1-6
CASSPGQAISPLHF
TGTGCCAGCTCTCCTGGACAGGCAATTTCACCCCTCCACTTT
>TRBV23-1|.|.|TRBJ2-2
CASERGNTGELFF
TGCGCCAGCGAACGAGGGAACACCGGGGAGCTGTTTTTT
>TRBV21-1|.|.|TRBJ2-7
CASSKGAPRSSYEQYF
TGTGCCAGCAGCAAAGGAGCTCCGAGGAGCTCCTACGAGCAGTACTTC